This T cell receptor (beta chain) was recovered during a study of blood T cell repertoires in COVID-19. Study details: Spain, Italy and the United States supplied samples that represented acute and convalescent COVID-19. T cells, B-cell-depleted T cells, or PBMCs supplied cDNA or gDNA.

The authors' processing: Reference gene primer amplification gave estimated nucleated cell counts. The method was immunoSEQ multiplex PCR; TCRdb's version includes in-frame clones alone and lacks a portion of them. V, J and clone size derive from that table, while D and trimming were established from the DNA sequence. In the table there are 150,000 to 200,000 clones, around 90% of which are singletons. The table lists this clone with a count of one. There are 16 residues in the CDR3. Looked up from germline, CDR1 is SGHRS and CDR2 is YFSETQ. V was trimmed by 0 bases and J by 3 bases, leaving 15 bases between them.

The chain combines TRBV5-1 with TRBJ1-2, with D perhaps matching TRBD1 (5 bases). This clonotype was sampled from a man in his 60s with active or convalescent COVID-19. Sequencing input: peripheral blood. CDR3 sequence: CASSLGGAGPHYGYTF. The DNA of the CDR3 is TGCGCCAGCAGCTTGGGTGGGGCAGGCCCGCACTATGGCTACACCTTC. The full variable domain, in which reference TRBV5-1 and TRBJ1-2 provide the parts outside the CDR3, is KAGVTQTPRYLIKTRGQQVTLSCSPISGHRSVSWYQQTPGQGLQFLFEYFSETQRNKGNFPGRFSGRQFSNSRSEMNVSTLELGDSALYLCASSLGGAGPHYGYTFGSGTRLTVV.